A single sample gave rise to the 30 T cell receptor beta chains below, sequenced in a study of blood T cells in healthy people across ages. Primers used in a second PCR of about 6 to 11 cycles were a sample-barcoded 5' primer and a J-beta primer mix. One entry per CDR3 protein results from TCRdb running MiXCR on the 5' RACE reads. The table records about 620,000 distinct CDR3 sequences, roughly 21% of them present only once. Sequenced input: blood. All receptors come from a man between 65 and 85 years old in good health.

This chain links TRBV5-1 with TRBJ2-1; D is unclear. With the DNA end fitting TRBJ2-7 better, the J assignment may be wrong. The CDR3 consists of 14 residues. Germline assignment: CDR1 SGHRS and CDR2 YFSETQ. This CDR3 reads CASSLSTLSYEQYF. CDR3 in DNA: TGCGCCAGCAGCTTGTCTACGCTTTCCTACGAGCAGTACTTC.

J is TRBJ2-3 and V is TRBV20-1, with 14 nucleotides matching TRBD2. V dropped 2 bases and J dropped 2; count of bases not matched to a gene: 6. This CDR3 contains 17 residues. The V gene's germline CDR1 is DFQATT and CDR2 SNEGSKA (reference sequence). The CDR3 spells CSARLKTSGRATDTQYF. The CDR3 nucleotides read TGCAGTGCTAGATTAAAGACTAGCGGGAGGGCCACAGATACGCAGTATTTT.

This chain links TRBV20-1 with TRBJ2-3; the match to TRBD2 covers 9 bases. CDR3 length: 14 residues. J was trimmed by 4 bases and V by 6 bases; bases with no gene match: 8. Looked up from germline, CDR1 is DFQATT and CDR2 is SNEGSKA (reference sequence). The CDR3 region has the DNA TGCAGTGCCTCAATAGCGGGAGATGCAGATACGCAGTATTTT. It codes for CSASIAGDADTQYF.

This clonotype was counted between two and nine times. The V and J genes are TRBV24-1 and TRBJ2-1; tentative D call: TRBD1 (5 bases). Germline loops: CDR1 KGHDR, CDR2 SFDVKD. Trimming removed 0 bases from V and 4 bases from J, with 6 bases in between. The CDR3 has 14 residues. The CDR3 DNA reads as TGTGCCACCAGTGATTTGGGACAATACAATGAGCAGTTCTTC. Its translation is CATSDLGQYNEQFF.

The V gene is TRBV21-1, the J gene TRBJ2-3; whether TRBD2, the table's D call, matches the DNA was not checked. TRBV21-1 is recorded as a pseudogene. The CDR3 totals 16 residues. CDR3 protein: CASSKVASDSTDTQYF. The CDR3 DNA sequence: TGTGCCAGCAGCAAAGTGGCTAGCGACAGCACAGATACGCAGTATTTT.

The chain links TRBV6-2 or TRBV6-3 to TRBJ2-1, with D possibly being TRBD2 (6 bases). The ends were cut back, 5 bases at V and 8 bases at J, with 16 bases in the middle. Germline CDR1 is MNHEY and CDR2 is SVGEGT. There are 14 residues in the CDR3. This CDR3 reads CASSPLYGSYEQFF. The CDR3 DNA reads TGTGCCAGCAGTCCACTTTACGGGAGTTATGAGCAGTTCTTC.

The chain employs TRBV29-1 and TRBJ2-7; D is possibly TRBD1 (6 bases). The germline V gene encodes CDR1 SQVTM and CDR2 ANQGSEA. The CDR3 is 13 residues long. Trimming took off 5 bases at V and 1 base at J, with 12 bases between the two ends. CDR3 residues: CSVKTDSSYEQYF. The CDR3 nucleotides read TGCAGCGTTAAAACGGACAGTTCCTACGAGCAGTACTTC.

The chain joins TRBV5-6 to TRBJ2-3, with a weak D call TRBD2 (5 bases). Germline V gives CDR1 SGHDT, CDR2 YYEEEE. V dropped 4 bases and J dropped 9 bases, with 15 bases sitting between them. This CDR3 contains 13 residues. CDR3 sequence (DNA): TGTGCCAGCAGCCCGGCGGGCAGCCCAACGCAGTATTTT. This translates into CASSPAGSPTQYF.

The CDR3 DNA sequence: TGTGCCAGCAGTTACTCCCCTAGTCAAAATGAGCAGTTCTTC. Protein: CASSYSPSQNEQFF. V gene TRBV6-2 or TRBV6-3 combines with J gene TRBJ2-1; D gene uncertain. Germline V lookup: CDR1 MNHEY, CDR2 SVGEGT. The CDR3 runs to 14 residues. The V and J ends lost 0 bases and 7 bases respectively, with 10 bases between them.

Concerning this clonotype itself: Relative to the germline gene, one junction end is altered; a read error may explain this. The rearrangement joins TRBV7-7 to TRBJ2-5; TRBD1 matches 9 bases. Germline V gene sequence: CDR1 SSHAT, CDR2 FNYEAQ (reference sequence). CDR3 length equals 16 residues. The CDR3 DNA follows: TGTGCTAGCAGCCCATATGCGGACAGGGGTGGTGAGACCCAGTACTTC. Its protein is CASSPYADRGGETQYF. Full variable domain (remainder filled in from reference TRBV7-7 and TRBJ2-5): GAGVSQSPRYKVTKRGQDVTLRCDPISSHATLYWYQQALGQGPEFLTYFNYEAQPDKSGLPSDRFSAERPEGSISTLTIQRTEQRDSAMYRCASSPYADRGGETQYFGPGTRLLVL.

Concerning this clonotype: A read error may produce the germline difference seen at one junction end. The chain has TRBV6-5 and TRBJ2-7; TRBD1 or TRBD2 may be the D gene (6 bases each). The V gene's germline CDR1 is MNHEY and CDR2 SVGAGI. There are 14 residues in the CDR3. The CDR3 spells CASSAGQEAYEQHF. The DNA of the CDR3 is TGTGCCAGCAGTGCGGGACAAGAAGCCTACGAGCAGCACTTC.

This clonotype turned up a few times. The chain employs TRBV20-1 and TRBJ2-5, with 9 bases identical to TRBD2. V was pared by 3 bases and J by 1 base, with 3 bases of the junction left unmatched. Germline CDR1 is DFQATT and CDR2 is SNEGSKA (reference sequence). The CDR3 spans 14 residues. The CDR3 reads CSARLAGVQETQYF. Written as DNA, the CDR3 is TGCAGTGCTAGGTTAGCGGGAGTCCAAGAGACCCAGTACTTC.

This CDR3 is CASSQTPVYEQYF. CDR3 DNA sequence: TGTGCCAGCAGCCAGACCCCAGTCTACGAGCAGTACTTC. The genes are TRBV3-1 and TRBJ2-5; D is ambiguous. The DNA end is more similar to TRBJ2-7, so the J call may be wrong. Germline-derived CDR1 and CDR2 are LGHDT and YNNKEL (reference sequence). There are 13 residues in the CDR3.

This rearrangement joins TRBV10-3 to TRBJ2-3; TRBD1 matches 7 bases. V gave up 4 bases and J gave up 3 bases; unmatched junction bases: 4. CDR3 length: 14 residues. The germline V gene encodes CDR1 ENHRY and CDR2 SYGVKD. CDR3 loop: CAISGATGTDTQYF. The CDR3 coding sequence is TGTGCCATCAGTGGAGCGACAGGGACAGATACGCAGTATTTT.

V and J are TRBV7-2 and TRBJ2-5; tentative D call: TRBD1 (6 bases). V was cut by 7 bases and J by 1 base, with 16 bases left in between. The V gene's germline CDR1 is SGHTA and CDR2 FQGNSA. The CDR3 contains 15 residues. This chain's CDR3 is CASNLRGWGQETQYF. As DNA, the CDR3 is TGTGCCAGCAACCTCAGGGGCTGGGGCCAAGAGACCCAGTACTTC.

This chain uses TRBV7-2 with TRBJ2-1, with D perhaps TRBD2 (6 bases). Germline V gene data show CDR1 as SGHTA and CDR2 as FQGNSA. The V end was cut by 1 base, the J end by 0 bases, with 13 bases between. The CDR3 extends over 17 amino acids. The CDR3 DNA is TGTGCCAGCAGCTTAGTAGTGGGAGGACGCTCCTACAATGAGCAGTTCTTC. Protein: CASSLVVGGRSYNEQFF.

As to this clonotype: A much larger clone sits a single nucleotide away, making a read error possible. The J gene is TRBJ2-3, the V gene TRBV29-1; tentatively, D is TRBD1 (5 bases). Deletions cut 4 bases from V and 4 bases from J, with 12 bases between. Germline V gives CDR1 SQVTM, CDR2 ANQGSEA. The CDR3 is made up of 13 amino acids. CDR3 in DNA: TGCAGCGTTGCAGGGCAGTACGCAGATACGCAGTATTTT. It specifies CSVAGQYADTQYF.

This clonotype was detected a few times. The rearrangement joins TRBV4-1 to TRBJ2-1; 9 nucleotides align to TRBD2. There are 19 residues in the CDR3. V lost 0 bases, J lost 0 bases, and 9 bases stayed unmatched. Germline loops: CDR1 MGHRA, CDR2 YSYEKL. This CDR3 is CASSQEALAGMSSYNEQFF. The CDR3 region has the DNA TGCGCCAGCAGCCAAGAGGCACTAGCGGGCATGAGCTCCTACAATGAGCAGTTCTTC.

This clonotype was counted a few times. This may be a read error, as it is one base from a much larger clone. The chain couples TRBV4-3 to TRBJ2-7, with 9 nucleotides matching TRBD1. The length of the CDR3 is 14 residues. CDR1 is LGHNA and CDR2 is YSLEER in the germline V gene. The CDR3 sequence is CASSPGQGTYEQHF. The CDR3 DNA reads TGCGCCAGCAGCCCAGGACAGGGGACCTACGAGCAGCACTTC.

This clonotype was seen more than once but under ten times. The chain is built from TRBV18 and TRBJ2-5, with a tentative D call TRBD2 (5 bases). With the DNA end fitting TRBJ2-7 better, the J assignment may be wrong. This CDR3 is built from 11 residues. Germline lookup yields CDR1 KGHSH and CDR2 LQKENI. CDR3 sequence: CASSHGNEQYF. Here the CDR3 DNA reads TGTGCCAGCTCACACGGGAACGAGCAGTACTTC.

This clonotype was picked up one time. The J gene is TRBJ2-6, the V gene TRBV6-2 or TRBV6-3; D perhaps matches TRBD2 (6 bases). The germline V gene encodes CDR1 MNHEY and CDR2 SVGEGT. The CDR3 has 16 residues. The ends were cut back, 5 bases at V and 0 bases at J, with 11 bases in the middle. The CDR3 is CASSRPGGSGANVLTF. The CDR3, as DNA: TGTGCCAGCAGTCGCCCCGGGGGCTCTGGGGCCAACGTCCTGACTTTC.

The J gene is TRBJ1-1, the V gene TRBV7-9; D gene ambiguous. V lost 3 bases to trimming and J lost 4 bases, with 6 bases between them. CDR1 is SEHNR and CDR2 is FQNEAQ in the germline V gene (reference sequence). The length of the CDR3 is 12 residues. Here the CDR3 reads CASSFPVTEAFF. The CDR3, as DNA: TGTGCCAGCAGCTTTCCCGTCACTGAAGCTTTCTTT.

This clonotype was seen a handful of times. In nucleotides, the CDR3 is TGTGCCAGCAGTATACAGGGGGCTAGCAATCAGCCCCAGCATTTT. It yields the protein CASSIQGASNQPQHF. V is TRBV6-1 and J is TRBJ1-5, with 9 positions matching TRBD1. This CDR3 comprises 15 residues. Germline V CDR1 and CDR2: MNHNS, SASEGT. Germline trimming cut 5 bases from V and 0 bases from J; bases unmatched to any gene: 2.

Only a few counts were recorded for this clonotype. V usage is TRBV29-1 and J usage is TRBJ1-2, with no clear D. CDR3 size: 14 residues. V dropped 0 bases and J dropped 8 bases, with 16 bases sitting between them. In germline, CDR1 is SQVTM, CDR2 ANQGSEA. As DNA, the CDR3 is TGCAGCGTTGAAGAAGGCAGCGGATACGTGGGCTACACCTTC. Its translation: CSVEEGSGYVGYTF.

This chain joins TRBV7-9 and TRBJ2-7; D unclear. Germline values: CDR1 SEHNR, CDR2 FQNEAQ (reference sequence). V lost 10 bases, J lost 0 bases, and 19 bases lay in between. This CDR3 spans 15 amino acids. CDR3 nucleotides: TGTGCCATCCTTAACCTGAACGACGACTCCTACGAGCAGTACTTC. Protein sequence: CAILNLNDDSYEQYF.

The chain couples TRBV28 to TRBJ2-1; D unclear. CDR1 is MDHEN and CDR2 is SYDVKM in the germline V gene. The V and J ends lost 3 bases and 0 bases respectively, with 6 bases between them. The CDR3 has 14 amino acids. The CDR3 is CASSLASSYNEQFF. As DNA, the CDR3 is TGTGCCAGCAGTTTGGCGAGCTCCTACAATGAGCAGTTCTTC.

This clonotype was observed a few times. The chain carries TRBV10-3 and TRBJ1-1; tentatively, D is TRBD1 (6 bases). The CDR3 runs 17 residues. Between the trimmed V and J ends, which lost 2 bases and 4 bases, there was a span of 20 bases. From germline, CDR1 is ENHRY and CDR2 SYGVKD. DNA for the CDR3: TGTGCCATCAGTGAGGGGGACATTCAGAGACGTGGCACTGAAGCTTTCTTT. Amino acid sequence: CAISEGDIQRRGTEAFF.

This clonotype was observed a handful of times. The chain uses TRBV5-1 and TRBJ2-7; D is unclear. This CDR3 spans 13 amino acids. V lost 2 bases to trimming and J lost 2 bases, with 8 bases between them. Per germline, CDR1 SGHRS and CDR2 YFSETQ. Here the CDR3 DNA reads TGCGCCAGCAGCTTCAGGCATCCCTACGAGCAGTACTTC. Encoded protein: CASSFRHPYEQYF.

V gene TRBV27 combines with J gene TRBJ1-2; D ambiguous. The CDR3 consists of 15 residues. Per germline, CDR1 MNHEY and CDR2 SMNVEV (reference sequence). Trimming took off 5 bases at V and 0 bases at J, with 13 bases between the two ends. The CDR3 here is CASSPGWTANYGYTF. In DNA, the CDR3 is TGTGCCAGCAGTCCTGGGTGGACCGCTAACTATGGCTACACCTTC.

This clonotype was detected only a few times. J is TRBJ2-6 and V is TRBV5-1; no firm D call. V lost 0 bases and J lost 0, with 7 bases in between. CDR3 length: 16 amino acids. Germline V gene sequence: CDR1 SGHRS, CDR2 YFSETQ. CDR3 nucleotide sequence: TGCGCCAGCAGCTTGGGGGCCTTCTCTGGGGCCAACGTCCTGACTTTC. It encodes CASSLGAFSGANVLTF.